Each of the 5 T cell receptor beta chains below was sequenced from the same sample in a study of T cell responses to AZD1222 COVID-19 vaccine. Clones were read by immunoSEQ multiplex PCR, and TCRdb kept only the in-frame ones, dropping some. This table has fewer than 90,000 clones, approximately 91% appearing once. This material consisted of peripheral blood, taken on day 0 of AZD1222 vaccination. Every receptor here comes from an adult in good health.

The chain has TRBV5-5 and TRBJ2-7; 11 bases align to TRBD1. This CDR3 is built from 15 residues. J gave up 4 bases and V 0 bases, and 3 bases lay outside the gene matches. Germline assignment: CDR1 SGHKS and CDR2 YYEKEE (reference sequence). The CDR3 region has the DNA TGTGCCAGCAGCTTGGAAGGACAGGGGGCATACGAGCAGTACTTC. Amino acids: CASSLEGQGAYEQYF.

The chain employs TRBV5-1 and TRBJ2-2, with D tentatively TRBD2 (7 bases). In germline, CDR1 is SGHRS, CDR2 YFSETQ. V gave up 2 bases and J gave up 2 bases, with 13 bases separating them. The CDR3 sequence is 16 residues long. The CDR3 protein is CASSFTRGANTGELFF. CDR3 sequence (DNA): TGCGCCAGCAGCTTCACTCGGGGGGCAAACACCGGGGAGCTGTTTTTT.

In nucleotides, the CDR3 is TGCGCCAGCAGCCCCGACAGGTACACCGGGGAGCTGTTTTTT. Translated, it gives CASSPDRYTGELFF. The chain joins TRBV4-1 to TRBJ2-2; possible D gene TRBD1, 6 bases. This CDR3 contains 14 residues. CDR1 and CDR2 (germline): MGHRA, YSYEKL. V gave up 4 bases and J gave up 3 bases, with 9 bases separating them.

The rearrangement links TRBV11-2 to TRBJ2-1, with a weak D call TRBD2 (6 bases). V was shortened by 3 bases and J by 9 bases, with 12 bases between the two germline ends. CDR1 is SGHAT, CDR2 FQNNGV, per germline. The CDR3 is 13 residues long. DNA of the CDR3: TGTGCCAGCAGCTTTCGACTAGAAGGTGAGCAGTTCTTC. It translates to CASSFRLEGEQFF.

Details on this clone: The sample contains more than one DNA sequence encoding this CDR3. This sequence joins TRBV28 and TRBJ2-7, with D tentatively TRBD1 or TRBD2 (5 bases each). This CDR3 region has 12 residues. CDR1 is MDHEN, CDR2 SYDVKM, per germline. The V gene lost 2 bases and the J gene lost 3 bases, with 5 bases spanning the gap. CDR3 in amino acids: CASSLGGYEQYV. CDR3 nucleotide sequence: TGTGCCAGCAGTTTAGGGGGCTACGAGCAGTACGTC.